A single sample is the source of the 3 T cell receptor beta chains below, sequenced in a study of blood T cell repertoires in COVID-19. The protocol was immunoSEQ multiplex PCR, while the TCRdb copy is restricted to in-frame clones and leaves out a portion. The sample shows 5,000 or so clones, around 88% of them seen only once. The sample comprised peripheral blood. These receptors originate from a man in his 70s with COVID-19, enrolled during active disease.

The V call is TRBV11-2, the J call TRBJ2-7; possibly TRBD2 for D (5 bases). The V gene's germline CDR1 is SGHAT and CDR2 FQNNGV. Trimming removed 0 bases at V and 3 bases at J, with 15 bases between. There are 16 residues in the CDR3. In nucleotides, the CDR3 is TGTGCCAGCAGCTTAGATCTAAGTGGGAGTCTCTACGAGCAGTACTTC. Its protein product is CASSLDLSGSLYEQYF.

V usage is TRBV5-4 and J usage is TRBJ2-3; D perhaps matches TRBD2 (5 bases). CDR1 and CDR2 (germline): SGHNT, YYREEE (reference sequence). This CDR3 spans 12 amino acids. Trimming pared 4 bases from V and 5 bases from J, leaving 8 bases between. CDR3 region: CASSSGEDTQYF. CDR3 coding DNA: TGTGCCAGCAGCAGCGGCGAAGATACGCAGTATTTT.

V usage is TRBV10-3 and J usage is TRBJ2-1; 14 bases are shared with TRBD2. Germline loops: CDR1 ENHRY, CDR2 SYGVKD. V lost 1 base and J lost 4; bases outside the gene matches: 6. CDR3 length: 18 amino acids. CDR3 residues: CAISELGTSGSLYNEQFF. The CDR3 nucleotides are TGTGCCATCAGTGAGTTAGGGACTAGCGGGAGTTTGTACAATGAGCAGTTCTTC.